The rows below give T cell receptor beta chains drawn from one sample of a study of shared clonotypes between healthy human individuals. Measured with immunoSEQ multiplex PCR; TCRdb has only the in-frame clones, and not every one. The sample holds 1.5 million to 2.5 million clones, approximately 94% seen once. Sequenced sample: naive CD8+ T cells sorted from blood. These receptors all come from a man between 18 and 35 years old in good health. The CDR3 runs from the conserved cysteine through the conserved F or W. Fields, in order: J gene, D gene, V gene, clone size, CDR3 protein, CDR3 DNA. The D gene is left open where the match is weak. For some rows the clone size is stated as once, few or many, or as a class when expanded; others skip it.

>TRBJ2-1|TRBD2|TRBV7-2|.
CASSQPVLAGDNEQFF
TGTGCCAGCAGCCAACCGGTACTAGCGGGAGACAATGAGCAGTTCTTC
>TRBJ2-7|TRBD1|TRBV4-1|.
CASSLNPGTGSYEQYF
TGCGCCAGCAGCCTCAACCCGGGGACAGGTTCCTACGAGCAGTACTTC
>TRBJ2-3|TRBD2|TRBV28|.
CASSLFGSGGGDTQYF
TGTGCCAGCAGTTTATTCGGTAGCGGGGGGGGAGATACGCAGTATTTT
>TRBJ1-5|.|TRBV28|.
CASCWMMGDQPQHF
TGTGCCAGCTGCTGGATGATGGGGGATCAGCCCCAGCATTTT
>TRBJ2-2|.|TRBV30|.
CAWTVTGELFF
TGTGCCTGGACGGTTACCGGGGAGCTGTTTTTT
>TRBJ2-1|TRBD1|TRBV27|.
CASSPGQGAFEQFF
TGTGCCAGCAGCCCAGGACAGGGGGCGTTCGAGCAGTTCTTC
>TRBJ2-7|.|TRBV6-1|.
CASSEGLAWEQYF
TGTGCCAGCAGTGAAGGTCTAGCTTGGGAGCAGTACTTC
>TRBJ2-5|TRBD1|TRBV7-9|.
CASSSRRDRQETQYF
TGTGCCAGCAGCTCGCGCCGGGACAGGCAAGAGACCCAGTACTTC
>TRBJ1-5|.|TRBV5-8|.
CASSLEGRSNQPQHF
TGTGCCAGCAGCTTGGAAGGGAGAAGCAATCAGCCCCAGCATTTT
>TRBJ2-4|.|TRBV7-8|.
CASSFGPLAKNIQYF
TGTGCCAGCAGCTTCGGCCCTCTGGCCAAAAACATTCAGTACTTC
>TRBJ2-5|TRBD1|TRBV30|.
CAWSRGQGPETQYF
TGTGCCTGGAGCCGGGGACAGGGCCCGGAGACCCAGTACTTC
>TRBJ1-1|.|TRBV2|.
CASSEMSADTEAFF
TGTGCCAGCAGTGAAATGAGTGCGGACACTGAAGCTTTCTTT
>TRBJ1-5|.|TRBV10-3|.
CAISESGGTLQPQHF
TGTGCCATCAGTGAGTCCGGGGGAACCCTTCAGCCCCAGCATTTT
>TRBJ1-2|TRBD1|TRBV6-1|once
CASSDPGTGGVGYTF
TGTGCCAGCAGTGACCCGGGGACAGGGGGCGTTGGCTACACCTTC